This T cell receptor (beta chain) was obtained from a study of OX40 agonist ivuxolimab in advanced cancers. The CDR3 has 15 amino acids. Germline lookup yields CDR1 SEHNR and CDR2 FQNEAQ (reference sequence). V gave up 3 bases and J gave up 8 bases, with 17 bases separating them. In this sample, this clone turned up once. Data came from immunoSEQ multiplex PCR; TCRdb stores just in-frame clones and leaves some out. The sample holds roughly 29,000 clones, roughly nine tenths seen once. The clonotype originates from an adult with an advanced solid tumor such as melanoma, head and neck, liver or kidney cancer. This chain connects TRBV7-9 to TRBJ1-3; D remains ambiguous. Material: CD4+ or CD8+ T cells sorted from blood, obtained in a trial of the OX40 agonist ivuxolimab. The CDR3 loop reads CASSLNTHPRHTIYF. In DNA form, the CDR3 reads TGTGCCAGCAGCTTGAACACCCACCCGAGGCACACCATATATTTT.